These T cell receptor beta chains were read from a single sample in a study of OX40 agonist ivuxolimab in advanced cancers. Sequencing used immunoSEQ multiplex PCR; TCRdb keeps in-frame clones, though not all of them. Here the sample spans some 40,000 clones, 92% being singletons. The sequenced sample was CD4+ or CD8+ T cells sorted from blood, obtained in a trial of the OX40 agonist ivuxolimab. The receptors stem from an adult with an advanced solid tumor such as melanoma, head and neck, liver or kidney cancer. Both conserved end residues are part of each CDR3.

CDR3aa: CASRNTNQPQHF
j_gene: TRBJ1-5
v_gene: TRBV28

CDR3aa: CASSAPPGLAGTDTQYF
j_gene: TRBJ2-3
v_gene: TRBV9

CDR3aa: CASSFGLDSYEQYF
j_gene: TRBJ2-7
v_gene: TRBV27

CDR3aa: CASSPRTALQETQYF
j_gene: TRBJ2-5
v_gene: TRBV5-4

CDR3aa: CASSLKGEQYF
j_gene: TRBJ2-7
v_gene: TRBV7-9

CDR3aa: CASSALMNTEAFF
j_gene: TRBJ1-1
v_gene: TRBV9

CDR3aa: CASRGHNQPQHF
j_gene: TRBJ1-5
v_gene: TRBV10-2

CDR3aa: CASSPLTVGGYEQYF
j_gene: TRBJ2-7
v_gene: TRBV18

CDR3aa: CASRVRDRQETQYF
j_gene: TRBJ2-5
v_gene: TRBV9

CDR3aa: CASSLERDLGSPLHF
j_gene: TRBJ1-6
v_gene: TRBV11-3

CDR3aa: CASSWDSQETQYF
j_gene: TRBJ2-5
v_gene: TRBV28

CDR3aa: CASSPQGGNYGYTF
j_gene: TRBJ1-2
v_gene: TRBV28

CDR3aa: CASSMDPYEQYF
j_gene: TRBJ2-7
v_gene: TRBV19

CDR3aa: CASSLSRQAHRGAVF
j_gene: TRBJ2-2
v_gene: TRBV27

CDR3aa: CASSLIGAADTQYF
j_gene: TRBJ2-3
v_gene: TRBV7-3

CDR3aa: CASSLVASGSSYEQYF
j_gene: TRBJ2-7
v_gene: TRBV5-1

CDR3aa: CASSHSLDRYGYTF
j_gene: TRBJ1-2
v_gene: TRBV4-1

CDR3aa: CASSSGTPNTEAFF
j_gene: TRBJ1-1
v_gene: TRBV6-5

CDR3aa: CASSTTPGTSGYEQYF
j_gene: TRBJ2-7
v_gene: TRBV27

CDR3aa: CSVEGDWSSGNTIYF
j_gene: TRBJ1-3
v_gene: TRBV29-1

CDR3aa: CASSFSGSSYNEQFF
j_gene: TRBJ2-1
v_gene: TRBV27

CDR3aa: CASNVGLGFYNEQFF
j_gene: TRBJ2-1
v_gene: TRBV27

CDR3aa: CASSGQGGDEKLFF
j_gene: TRBJ1-4
v_gene: TRBV9

CDR3aa: CATSRAQNTGELFF
j_gene: TRBJ2-2
v_gene: TRBV15

CDR3aa: CASSLRAYNEQFF
j_gene: TRBJ2-1
v_gene: TRBV28

CDR3aa: CASSLDGRTDTQYF
j_gene: TRBJ2-3
v_gene: TRBV7-7

CDR3aa: CASSLPGEQFF
j_gene: TRBJ2-1
v_gene: TRBV5-6

CDR3aa: CASSRRVNEQFF
j_gene: TRBJ2-1
v_gene: TRBV9

CDR3aa: CASSLSASSYEQYF
j_gene: TRBJ2-7
v_gene: TRBV27

CDR3aa: CASSNGQGAGNTIYF
j_gene: TRBJ1-3
v_gene: TRBV9

CDR3aa: CASGLPEVEQYF
j_gene: TRBJ2-7
v_gene: TRBV12-5

CDR3aa: CASSSLAGGTHYITDTQYF
j_gene: TRBJ2-3
v_gene: TRBV28

CDR3aa: CAVGDYSYNEQFF
j_gene: TRBJ2-1
v_gene: TRBV19

CDR3aa: CASSAAGVAGYNEQFF
j_gene: TRBJ2-1
v_gene: TRBV18

CDR3aa: CASSVARSGELFF
j_gene: TRBJ2-2
v_gene: TRBV9

CDR3aa: CASSQEGAGVQLEQFF
j_gene: TRBJ2-1
v_gene: TRBV4-1

CDR3aa: CASSKARTGEDEKLFF
j_gene: TRBJ1-4
v_gene: TRBV21-1

CDR3aa: CAWSWGYEQYF
j_gene: TRBJ2-7
v_gene: TRBV30

CDR3aa: CASSLSNSYEQYF
j_gene: TRBJ2-7
v_gene: TRBV11-3

CDR3aa: CASSSPGTGRYEQYF
j_gene: TRBJ2-7
v_gene: TRBV28

CDR3aa: CASSLMGEGRGRTDTQYF
j_gene: TRBJ2-3
v_gene: TRBV5-6

CDR3aa: CASSLGYEQYF
j_gene: TRBJ2-7
v_gene: TRBV13

CDR3aa: CASHPRTGVPNEQFF
j_gene: TRBJ2-1
v_gene: TRBV13

CDR3aa: CASSLGLAEYNEQFF
j_gene: TRBJ2-1
v_gene: TRBV7-3

CDR3aa: CASILGRGGGRPSTDTQYF
j_gene: TRBJ2-3
v_gene: TRBV2

CDR3aa: CASSFFTGSGYTF
j_gene: TRBJ1-2
v_gene: TRBV28

CDR3aa: CASSLSCGDPGTSGSYEQYF
j_gene: TRBJ2-7
v_gene: TRBV7-7

CDR3aa: CASSLSNPRTSGFYEQYF
j_gene: TRBJ2-7
v_gene: TRBV27

CDR3aa: CASSSGTGAYEQYF
j_gene: TRBJ2-7
v_gene: TRBV7-9

CDR3aa: CASSQDWVAGGPSSYEQYF
j_gene: TRBJ2-7
v_gene: TRBV4-2

CDR3aa: CASGEYGYTF
j_gene: TRBJ1-2
v_gene: TRBV2

CDR3aa: CASSPGRELNTEAFF
j_gene: TRBJ1-1
v_gene: TRBV6-5

CDR3aa: CASRGGGPIQETQYF
j_gene: TRBJ2-5
v_gene: TRBV27

CDR3aa: CATSRGGVAIEQFF
j_gene: TRBJ2-1
v_gene: TRBV15

CDR3aa: CASSLGPGAANEKLFF
j_gene: TRBJ1-4
v_gene: TRBV28